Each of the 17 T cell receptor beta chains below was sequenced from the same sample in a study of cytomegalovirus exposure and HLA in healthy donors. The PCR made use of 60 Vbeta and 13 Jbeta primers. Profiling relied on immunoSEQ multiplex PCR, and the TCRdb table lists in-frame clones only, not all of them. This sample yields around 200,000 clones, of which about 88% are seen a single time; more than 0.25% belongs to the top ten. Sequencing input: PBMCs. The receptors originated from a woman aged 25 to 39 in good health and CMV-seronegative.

Here the CDR3 reads CASSLWQGYEQFF. The CDR3 bases are TGTGCCAGCAGCTTATGGCAGGGGTATGAGCAGTTCTTC. The chain carries TRBV5-6 and TRBJ2-1, with D possibly being TRBD1 (6 bases). The CDR3 has 13 amino acids. Germline CDR1 and CDR2: SGHDT and YYEEEE. V lost 2 bases, J lost 8 bases, and 11 bases lay in between. The variable domain in full, completed from reference TRBV5-6 and TRBJ2-1, reads DAGVTQSPTHLIKTRGQQVTLRCSPKSGHDTVSWYQQALGQGPQFIFQYYEEEERQRGNFPDRFSGHQFPNYSSELNVNALLLGDSALYLCASSLWQGYEQFFGPGTRLTVL.

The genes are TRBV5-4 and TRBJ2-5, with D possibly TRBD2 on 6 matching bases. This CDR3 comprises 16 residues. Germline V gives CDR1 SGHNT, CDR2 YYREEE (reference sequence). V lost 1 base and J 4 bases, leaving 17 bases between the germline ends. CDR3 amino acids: CASSLPGEGMGETQYF. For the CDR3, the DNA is TGTGCCAGCAGCTTGCCGGGGGAAGGGATGGGAGAGACCCAGTACTTC.

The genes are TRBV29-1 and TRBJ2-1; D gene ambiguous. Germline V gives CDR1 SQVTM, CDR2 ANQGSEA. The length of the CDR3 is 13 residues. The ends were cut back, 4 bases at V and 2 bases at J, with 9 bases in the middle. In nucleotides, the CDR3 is TGCAGCGTTGTTGGCGGAACCTACAATGAGCAGTTCTTC. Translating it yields CSVVGGTYNEQFF.

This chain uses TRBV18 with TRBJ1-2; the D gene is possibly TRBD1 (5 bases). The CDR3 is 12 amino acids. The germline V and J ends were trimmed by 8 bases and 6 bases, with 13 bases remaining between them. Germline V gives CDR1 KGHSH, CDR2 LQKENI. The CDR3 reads CASNVGGDGYTF. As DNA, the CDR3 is TGTGCCAGCAACGTCGGAGGGGATGGCTACACCTTC.

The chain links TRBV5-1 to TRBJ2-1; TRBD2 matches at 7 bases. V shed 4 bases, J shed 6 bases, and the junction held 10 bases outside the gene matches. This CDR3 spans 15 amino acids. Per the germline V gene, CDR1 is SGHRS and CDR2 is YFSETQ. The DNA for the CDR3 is TGCGCCAGCAGCGGGGGGGAAGGACTTTTCAATGAGCAGTTCTTC. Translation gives CASSGGEGLFNEQFF.

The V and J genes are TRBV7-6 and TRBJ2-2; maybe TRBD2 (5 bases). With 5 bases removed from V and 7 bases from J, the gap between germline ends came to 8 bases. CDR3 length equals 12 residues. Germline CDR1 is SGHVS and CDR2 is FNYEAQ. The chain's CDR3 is CASSPRGGELFF. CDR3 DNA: TGTGCCAGCAGCCCCCGGGGCGGGGAGCTGTTTTTT.

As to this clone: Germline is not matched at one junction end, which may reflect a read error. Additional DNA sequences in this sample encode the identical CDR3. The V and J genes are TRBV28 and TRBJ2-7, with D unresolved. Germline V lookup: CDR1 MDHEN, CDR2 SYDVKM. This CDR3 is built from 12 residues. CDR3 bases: TGTGCCAGCAGTTTACTACAGAACGAGCAGTATTTC. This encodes CASSLLQNEQYF.

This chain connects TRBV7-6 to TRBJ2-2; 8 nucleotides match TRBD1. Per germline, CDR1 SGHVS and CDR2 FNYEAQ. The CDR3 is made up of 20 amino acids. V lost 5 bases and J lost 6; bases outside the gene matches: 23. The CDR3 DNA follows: TGTGCCAGCAGCACCGCCCCGACAGGGGCTTCATTTTTAGGAGCCGGGGAGCTGTTTTTT. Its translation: CASSTAPTGASFLGAGELFF.

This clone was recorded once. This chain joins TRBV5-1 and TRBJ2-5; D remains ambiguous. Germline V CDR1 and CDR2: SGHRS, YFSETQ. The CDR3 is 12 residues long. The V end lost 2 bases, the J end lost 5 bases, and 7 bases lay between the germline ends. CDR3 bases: TGCGCCAGCAGCTTACCGGGTGAGACCCAGTACTTC. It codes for CASSLPGETQYF. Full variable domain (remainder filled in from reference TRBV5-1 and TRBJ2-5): KAGVTQTPRYLIKTRGQQVTLSCSPISGHRSVSWYQQTPGQGLQFLFEYFSETQRNKGNFPGRFSGRQFSNSRSEMNVSTLELGDSALYLCASSLPGETQYFGPGTRLLVL.

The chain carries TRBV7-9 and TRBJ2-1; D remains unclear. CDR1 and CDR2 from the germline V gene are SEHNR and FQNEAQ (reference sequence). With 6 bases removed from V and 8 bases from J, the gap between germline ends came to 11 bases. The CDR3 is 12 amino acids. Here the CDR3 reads CASSLRRDEQFF. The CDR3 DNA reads TGTGCCAGCAGTTTACGTCGGGATGAGCAGTTCTTC.

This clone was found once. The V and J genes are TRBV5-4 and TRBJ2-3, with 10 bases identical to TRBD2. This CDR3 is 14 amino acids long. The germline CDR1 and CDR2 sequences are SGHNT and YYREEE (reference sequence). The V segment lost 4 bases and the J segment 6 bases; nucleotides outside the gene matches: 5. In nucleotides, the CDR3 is TGTGCCAGCAGCACGGGACTAGCGTCGGATACGCAGTATTTT. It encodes CASSTGLASDTQYF.

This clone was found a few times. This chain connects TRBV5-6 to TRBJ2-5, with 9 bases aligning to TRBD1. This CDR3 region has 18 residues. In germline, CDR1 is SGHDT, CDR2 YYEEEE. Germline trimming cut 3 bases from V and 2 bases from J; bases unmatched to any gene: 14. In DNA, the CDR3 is TGTGCCAGCAGCTCGGCGAAGCACAGGGGGCGAGAGCAAGAGACCCAGTACTTC. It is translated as CASSSAKHRGREQETQYF. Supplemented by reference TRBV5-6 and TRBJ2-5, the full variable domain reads DAGVTQSPTHLIKTRGQQVTLRCSPKSGHDTVSWYQQALGQGPQFIFQYYEEEERQRGNFPDRFSGHQFPNYSSELNVNALLLGDSALYLCASSSAKHRGREQETQYFGPGTRLLVL.

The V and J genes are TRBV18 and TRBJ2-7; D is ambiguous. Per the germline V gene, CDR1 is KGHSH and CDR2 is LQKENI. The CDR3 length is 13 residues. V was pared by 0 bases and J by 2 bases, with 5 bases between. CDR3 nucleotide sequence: TGTGCCAGCTCACCACCCCAGGCCTACGAGCAGTACTTC. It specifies CASSPPQAYEQYF.

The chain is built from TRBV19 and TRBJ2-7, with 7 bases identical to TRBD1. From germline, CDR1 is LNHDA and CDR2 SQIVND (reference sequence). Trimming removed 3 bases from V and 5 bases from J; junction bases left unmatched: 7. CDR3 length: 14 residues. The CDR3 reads CASSMDRLRDEQYF. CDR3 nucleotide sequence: TGTGCCAGTAGTATGGACAGGTTACGCGACGAGCAGTACTTC.

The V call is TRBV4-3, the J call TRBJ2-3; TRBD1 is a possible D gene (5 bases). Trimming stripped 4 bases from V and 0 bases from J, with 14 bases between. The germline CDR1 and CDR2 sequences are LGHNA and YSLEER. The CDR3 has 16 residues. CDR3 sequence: CASSPLAGLSTDTQYF. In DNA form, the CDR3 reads TGCGCCAGCAGCCCTCTGGCAGGGCTTAGCACAGATACGCAGTATTTT.

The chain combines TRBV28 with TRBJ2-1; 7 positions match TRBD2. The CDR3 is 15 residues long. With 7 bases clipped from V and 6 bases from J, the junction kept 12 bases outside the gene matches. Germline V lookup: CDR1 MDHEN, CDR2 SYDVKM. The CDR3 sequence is CASIVAGLGINEQFF. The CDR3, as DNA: TGTGCCAGCATCGTAGCGGGTCTGGGCATCAATGAGCAGTTCTTC. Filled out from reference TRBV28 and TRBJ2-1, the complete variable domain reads DVKVTQSSRYLVKRTGEKVFLECVQDMDHENMFWYRQDPGLGLRLIYFSYDVKMKEKGDIPEGYSVSREKKERFSLILESASTNQTSMYLCASIVAGLGINEQFFGPGTRLTVL.

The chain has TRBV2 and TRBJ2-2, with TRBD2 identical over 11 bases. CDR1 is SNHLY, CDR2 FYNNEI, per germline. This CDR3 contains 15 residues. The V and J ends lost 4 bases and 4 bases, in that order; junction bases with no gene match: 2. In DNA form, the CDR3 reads TGTGCCAGCAGTGGACTAGCGGGGACCACCGGGGAGCTGTTTTTT. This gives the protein CASSGLAGTTGELFF.